Listed below are T cell receptor beta chains from one sample, sequenced in a study of blood T cell repertoires in COVID-19. Profiling relied on immunoSEQ multiplex PCR, and the TCRdb table lists in-frame clones only, not all of them. The sample records about 400,000 clones, 87% being singletons. Source material: PBMCs or T cells enriched from blood (not recorded which). The receptors come from a woman under 30 with acute COVID-19. The CDR3 runs from the conserved cysteine through the conserved F or W. The order of the fields is D gene, J gene, V gene, clone size, CDR3 DNA, CDR3 protein. The D gene is left open where the match is weak. Rows may omit the clone size; those that give it use once, few, many or a size class.

D: TRBD2; J: TRBJ2-1; V: TRBV5-1; size: NA; DNA: TGCGCCAGCAGCTTGTCCCGGACTAGCGCCTACAATGAGCAGTTCTTC; CDR3: CASSLSRTSAYNEQFF
D: NA; J: TRBJ2-5; V: TRBV25-1; size: NA; DNA: TGTGCCAGCAGTGATCTATATGGAGGGGGCGCGGGGGAGACCCAGTACTTC; CDR3: CASSDLYGGGAGETQYF
D: TRBD1; J: TRBJ1-5; V: TRBV30; size: NA; DNA: TGTGCCTGGGCTACAGGGGGGGATCAGCCCCAGCATTTT; CDR3: CAWATGGDQPQHF
D: TRBD2; J: TRBJ2-7; V: TRBV11-2; size: NA; DNA: TGTGCCAGCAGCCCCTCCCCCCTAGCGGGGGGGCCTGGGGAGCAGTACTTC; CDR3: CASSPSPLAGGPGEQYF
D: NA; J: TRBJ1-1; V: TRBV10-1; size: once; DNA: TGCGCCAGTGCCTTGGGGGCGCACACTGAAGCTTTCTTT; CDR3: CASALGAHTEAFF
D: TRBD1; J: TRBJ1-4; V: TRBV25-1; size: few; DNA: TGTGCCAGCACCCTTAGTGGGACAGGGAATGAAAAACTGTTTTTT; CDR3: CASTLSGTGNEKLFF
D: TRBD2; J: TRBJ2-7; V: TRBV7-8; size: NA; DNA: TGTGCCAGCAGCCCGGGAGGACTAGCGGGAAGGGCCTACGAGCAGTACTTC; CDR3: CASSPGGLAGRAYEQYF
D: TRBD1; J: TRBJ1-4; V: TRBV6-6; size: NA; DNA: TGTGCCAGCAGAAACGACAGGGAAGGCGATGAAAAACTGTTTTTT; CDR3: CASRNDREGDEKLFF
D: TRBD2; J: TRBJ2-7; V: TRBV7-2; size: once; DNA: TGTGCCAGCAGCTTAGAACTAGCGAAACACTACGAGCAGTACTTC; CDR3: CASSLELAKHYEQYF
D: TRBD2; J: TRBJ2-7; V: TRBV30; size: NA; DNA: TGTGCCTGGAGTGAAACTAGCGGCCCCTACGAGCAGTACTTC; CDR3: CAWSETSGPYEQYF
D: TRBD2; J: TRBJ2-1; V: TRBV9; size: NA; DNA: TGTGCCAGCAGCGTAGCTACTAGCGGTAATGAGCAGTTCTTC; CDR3: CASSVATSGNEQFF
D: NA; J: TRBJ1-2; V: TRBV2; size: NA; DNA: TGTGCCAGCATTGGAGGAGACAGACAGGTCTATGGCTACACCTTC; CDR3: CASIGGDRQVYGYTF
D: NA; J: TRBJ1-1; V: TRBV29-1; size: NA; DNA: TGCAGCGTTGAAGGTTTAGGGGGGGCTGAAGCTTTCTTT; CDR3: CSVEGLGGAEAFF
D: TRBD1; J: TRBJ1-2; V: TRBV12-3/TRBV12-4; size: NA; DNA: TGTGCCAGCAGTCCACAGGGGGGCTATGGCTACACCTTC; CDR3: CASSPQGGYGYTF
D: NA; J: TRBJ1-5; V: TRBV4-1; size: once; DNA: TGCGCCAGCAGCCAAGAGGGGGCAGGTAATAGCAATCAGCCCCAGCATTTT; CDR3: CASSQEGAGNSNQPQHF
D: NA; J: TRBJ1-1; V: TRBV12-3/TRBV12-4; size: NA; DNA: TGTGCCAGCACTCCTGGGGGAGGTGAAGCTTTCTTT; CDR3: CASTPGGGEAFF
D: NA; J: TRBJ2-2; V: TRBV2; size: NA; DNA: TGTGCCAGCAGCGGGAGCACCGGGGAGCTGTTTTTT; CDR3: CASSGSTGELFF
D: TRBD1; J: TRBJ2-7; V: TRBV11-2; size: NA; DNA: TGTGCCAGCAGTCGACAGGGGTCCCACGAGCAGTACTTC; CDR3: CASSRQGSHEQYF
D: NA; J: TRBJ1-2; V: TRBV5-5; size: NA; DNA: TGTGCCAGCAGCTTGGCCGTCGGACAAGCCTTAAATGGCTACACCTTC; CDR3: CASSLAVGQALNGYTF
D: NA; J: TRBJ2-3; V: TRBV9; size: NA; DNA: TGTGCCAGCAGCCCCCGGGGTAGCGGAGTCGCACTTAGCACAGATACGCAGTATTTT; CDR3: CASSPRGSGVALSTDTQYF
D: NA; J: TRBJ1-2; V: TRBV6-2/TRBV6-3; size: NA; DNA: TGTGCCAGCAGCCTGACTATCCAAAATGGCTACACCTTC; CDR3: CASSLTIQNGYTF
D: NA; J: TRBJ1-2; V: TRBV3-1/TRBV3-2; size: NA; DNA: TGTGCCAGCAGCCAACGCCGAGTCTATGGCTACACCTTC; CDR3: CASSQRRVYGYTF
D: NA; J: TRBJ1-1; V: TRBV6-2/TRBV6-3; size: NA; DNA: TGTGCCAGCAGTTACATTTTTTCCTTGAACACTGAAGCTTTCTTT; CDR3: CASSYIFSLNTEAFF
D: TRBD1; J: TRBJ1-2; V: TRBV5-1; size: NA; DNA: TGCGCCAGCAGCTTGGGGTCGCAGGGGGTCAACTATGGCTACACCTTC; CDR3: CASSLGSQGVNYGYTF
D: NA; J: TRBJ1-1; V: TRBV5-1; size: NA; DNA: TGCGCCAGCAGGAGGGAAACTGAAGCTTTCTTT; CDR3: CASRRETEAFF
D: NA; J: TRBJ2-7; V: TRBV27; size: once; DNA: TGTGCCAGCAGCCCCGGACAGTCCTACGAGCAGTACTTC; CDR3: CASSPGQSYEQYF
D: NA; J: TRBJ1-2; V: TRBV30; size: few; DNA: TGTGCCTGCCTTATTGGGAGGCTCTATGGCTACACCTTC; CDR3: CACLIGRLYGYTF
D: TRBD1; J: TRBJ1-1; V: TRBV5-5; size: NA; DNA: TGTGCCAGCAGCTTGGGACAGGGCAGGACTGAAGCTTTCTTT; CDR3: CASSLGQGRTEAFF
D: NA; J: TRBJ2-3; V: TRBV7-9; size: NA; DNA: TGTGCCAGCAGCTTAGGGGACCGGGAGCGGTATACGCAGTATTTT; CDR3: CASSLGDRERYTQYF
D: NA; J: TRBJ2-2; V: TRBV5-1; size: NA; DNA: TGCGCCAGCCAAGGGACTGCGAACACCGGGGAGCTGTTTTTT; CDR3: CASQGTANTGELFF
D: TRBD2; J: TRBJ2-7; V: TRBV28; size: NA; DNA: TGTGCCAGCAGTGGGAGTTCGGGAGGGAACTACGAGCAGTACTTC; CDR3: CASSGSSGGNYEQYF
D: NA; J: TRBJ1-2; V: TRBV7-2; size: NA; DNA: TGTGCCAGCAGCCCCATGAGTACAGGGCGCTATGGCTACACCTTC; CDR3: CASSPMSTGRYGYTF
D: NA; J: TRBJ1-6; V: TRBV28; size: NA; DNA: TGTGCCAGCAGTTTTGCCCGGGGAGGTAATTCACCCCTCCACTTT; CDR3: CASSFARGGNSPLHF
D: NA; J: TRBJ2-1; V: TRBV11-2; size: NA; DNA: TGTGCCAGCAGCTTAGACAGAGCGAATGAGCAGTTCTTC; CDR3: CASSLDRANEQFF
D: NA; J: TRBJ1-1; V: TRBV29-1; size: NA; DNA: TGCAGCGTTGGACCGACAGGGAACACTGAAGCTTTCTTT; CDR3: CSVGPTGNTEAFF
D: NA; J: TRBJ2-5; V: TRBV28; size: NA; DNA: TGTGCCAGCAGTTTGCACTCGAGTACTAGCACTGGGACCCAGTACTTC; CDR3: CASSLHSSTSTGTQYF
D: NA; J: TRBJ2-3; V: TRBV10-2; size: NA; DNA: TGCGCCAGCAGAGAATCGCCGACTAGCACAGATACGCAGTATTTT; CDR3: CASRESPTSTDTQYF
D: NA; J: TRBJ2-1; V: TRBV24-1; size: NA; DNA: TGTGCCACCGCTCAGGGAAGGGGCTCCTACAATGAGCAGTTCTTC; CDR3: CATAQGRGSYNEQFF
D: TRBD1; J: TRBJ1-5; V: TRBV9; size: NA; DNA: TGTGCCAGCAGCGCCTCATCCGGACAGGCCGATCAGCCCCAGCATTTT; CDR3: CASSASSGQADQPQHF
D: NA; J: TRBJ2-7; V: TRBV10-3; size: NA; DNA: TGTGCCATCAGTGGACAGGACGTCTACGAGCAGTACTTC; CDR3: CAISGQDVYEQYF
D: TRBD1; J: TRBJ2-5; V: TRBV28; size: NA; DNA: TGTGCCAGCAGTTTTTATAAGACAGGGCGTGAAGAGACCCAGTACTTC; CDR3: CASSFYKTGREETQYF
D: TRBD2; J: TRBJ2-1; V: TRBV29-1; size: NA; DNA: TGCAGCGTTGCCCGACTAGCGGGGAGGTACAATGAGCAGTTCTTC; CDR3: CSVARLAGRYNEQFF
D: NA; J: TRBJ1-4; V: TRBV6-1; size: NA; DNA: TGTGCCAGCAGTGAGGCAGGGAGGCATGAAAAACTGTTTTTT; CDR3: CASSEAGRHEKLFF
D: NA; J: TRBJ1-5; V: TRBV27; size: NA; DNA: TGTGCCAGCAGTTTTCGGGAATCGGGGCAGCCCCAGCATTTT; CDR3: CASSFRESGQPQHF
D: NA; J: TRBJ2-7; V: TRBV30; size: NA; DNA: TGTGCCTGGACCCGCTCCGTACAGGCCTACGAGCAGTACTTC; CDR3: CAWTRSVQAYEQYF